One sample yielded the 3 T cell receptor beta chains listed below, sequenced in a study of immune evolution from preneoplasia to lung adenocarcinoma (dated by TCRdb to the early 2020s). Libraries were made using the immunoSEQ multiplex PCR assay. In its TCRdb copy, this immuneACCESS table keeps in-frame sequences only and misses some clones. Where compared with another copy, unresolved V genes explain less than half of these, and the others have no known cause. The table for this sample lists 5,000 to 6,000 clones; around 82% of them were counted only once. The top ten clones comprise 10% to 13% of the sample. The source material was FFPE normal lung tissue adjacent to the tumor. Receptors originate from a person aged 50-70 years with lung adenocarcinoma.

V and J are TRBV6-5 and TRBJ2-7; D perhaps matches TRBD2 (6 bases). The length of the CDR3 is 14 residues. Germline V gene data show CDR1 as MNHEY and CDR2 as SVGAGI. V was shortened by 8 bases and J by 2 bases, with 16 bases between the two germline ends. The CDR3 DNA reads as TGTGCCAGCCGCTTTCGTCCGGGAGCCTACGAGCAGTACTTC. Translating gives CASRFRPGAYEQYF.

This chain connects TRBV19 to TRBJ2-7, with 7 positions matching TRBD1. There are 15 residues in the CDR3. V shed 5 bases, J shed 5 bases, and the junction held 12 bases outside the gene matches. Germline CDR1 reads LNHDA; CDR2 reads SQIVND (reference sequence). Written as DNA, the CDR3 is TGTGCCAGTAGTCCAAGGACAGGATTGAACGACGAGCAGTACTTC. It translates to CASSPRTGLNDEQYF.

The chain employs TRBV5-1 and TRBJ2-5; tentatively, D is TRBD1 (6 bases). Near its end, the DNA agrees better with TRBJ2-7, so the J call may be wrong. Germline V gene sequence: CDR1 SGHRS, CDR2 YFSETQ. CDR3 size: 13 residues. The CDR3 nucleotides are TGCGCCAGCAGCTTACAGGGTTTTAGCGAGCAGTACTTC. Protein: CASSLQGFSEQYF.